The 22 T cell receptor beta chains listed next were all sequenced from one sample in a study of tumor-infiltrating lymphocytes in primary liver carcinoma. With a constant-region primer, TCR beta cDNA was made from 450 to 650 ng of total RNA. Construction of TCR beta libraries relied on three successive nested multiplex PCR rounds employing slightly modified ARM-PCR. Each of the first two PCR rounds ran approximately 9 cycles with TRBV1-TRBV30 forward and C-beta reverse primers. Using its own MiXCR run on the multiplex PCR reads, TCRdb lists one record per CDR3 protein. Among 300,000 to 400,000 distinct CDR3 sequences listed, about 60% were seen once. They got blood RNA out of unsorted whole blood and also pulled out germline DNA. The sequenced sample consisted of peripheral blood. These receptor sequences come from a man in his forties or fifties with primary liver carcinoma and hepatitis B virus infection.

About this clonotype: At one of its ends the junction is not consistent with the germline gene, which may arise from a read error. V usage is TRBV29-1 and J usage is TRBJ2-6; D is unresolved. The germline gives CDR1 SQVTM, CDR2 ANQGSEA. There are 13 residues in the CDR3. The CDR3 DNA sequence: TGCGGCGTAGTAAGGTCTGGGGCCAACGTCCTGACTTTC. This sequence encodes CGVVRSGANVLTF.

A word on this clonotype: Given a much more abundant clone one base away, this may be a read error. This chain joins TRBV10-3 and TRBJ2-7, with 12 bases lining up with TRBD1. This CDR3 is 16 amino acids long. Germline CDR1 and CDR2: ENHRY and SYGVKD. CDR3 in amino acids: CTISEPGQGASYEQYF. DNA of the CDR3: TGTACCATCAGTGAACCGGGACAGGGGGCCTCCTACGAGCAGTACTTC.

This clonotype was seen more than once but under ten times. A much bigger clone sits one base away, suggesting this may be a read error. The V call is TRBV12-3 or TRBV12-4, the J call TRBJ2-6; D unclear. Trimming took 5 bases from V and 0 from J, leaving 11 bases between them. This CDR3 region has 16 residues. CDR3 loop: CASSLSRLSGANVLTF. Written as DNA, the CDR3 is TGTGCCAGCAGTCTGAGCAGGCTCTCTGGGGCCAACGTCCTGACTTTC.

This clonotype was recorded many times. V is TRBV5-4 and J is TRBJ2-7, with 8 bases that match TRBD2. The CDR3 runs to 13 residues. In germline, CDR1 is SGHNT, CDR2 YYREEE (reference sequence). The V gene end was trimmed by 0 bases and the J gene end by 6 bases; junction bases not matched to a gene: 2. CDR3 loop: CASSLGLALEQYF. CDR3 nucleotide sequence: TGTGCCAGCAGCTTGGGACTAGCGCTCGAGCAGTACTTC.

About this clonotype: A much larger clone is a single base away; this may be a read error. The chain couples TRBV4-1 to TRBJ1-6; 7 bases are shared with TRBD1. CDR3 length: 16 residues. From germline, CDR1 is MGHRA and CDR2 YSYEKL. The CDR3 sequence is CASSQGPGQFNSHLHF. CDR3 coding DNA: TGCGCCAGCAGCCAAGGTCCGGGACAGTTCAATTCACACCTCCACTTT.

As to this clonotype: Germline and junction disagree at one end, which may indicate a read error. The chain uses TRBV29-1 and TRBJ2-7; D is possibly TRBD2 (5 bases). CDR1 and CDR2 (germline): SQVTM, ANQGSEA. The CDR3 totals 12 residues. CDR3 coding DNA: TGCAGCGTCGTCAGCGGCTCCTACAAGCAGTACTTC. This gives the protein CSVVSGSYKQYF.

Concerning this clonotype: One junction end does not reproduce the germline sequence, and a read error may be involved. The rearrangement links TRBV6-2 or TRBV6-3 to TRBJ2-2; D unresolved. The germline V gene encodes CDR1 MNHEY and CDR2 SVGEGT. This CDR3 is 13 amino acids long. CDR3 protein: CASRSVNIGELFF. For the CDR3, the DNA is TGTGCCAGCAGATCGGTGAACATCGGGGAGCTGTTTTTT.

Concerning this clonotype itself: One end of the junction varies from germline; a read error may be responsible. This chain uses TRBV11-1 with TRBJ2-3; unclear D gene. Per germline, CDR1 SGHAT and CDR2 FQDESV (reference sequence). The CDR3 consists of 12 residues. In nucleotides, the CDR3 is TGTACCAGCAGCTACGGCGGAGATACGCAGTATTTT. This codes for CTSSYGGDTQYF. Filled out from reference TRBV11-1 and TRBJ2-3, the complete variable domain reads EAEVAQSPRYKITEKSQAVAFWCDPISGHATLYWYRQILGQGPELLVQFQDESVVDDSQLPKDRFSAERLKGVDSTLKIQPAELGDSAMYLCTSSYGGDTQYFGPGTRLTVL.

This clonotype was counted between two and nine times. The CDR3 does not close with the conserved phenylalanine or tryptophan, likely indicating a read error. The genes are TRBV6-1 and TRBJ2-7; perhaps TRBD1 as D (6 bases). The length of the CDR3 is 14 residues. Trimming removed 6 bases at V and 3 bases at J, with 15 bases between. Germline CDR1 reads MNHNS; CDR2 reads SASEGT. The CDR3 nucleotides read TGTGCCAGCAGCCTCTGGGACAAAGTCTACGAGCAGTACTCC. The encoded protein is CASSLWDKVYEQYS.

This clonotype has ten or more counts. The chain combines TRBV29-1 with TRBJ1-3; no definite D call. Germline assignment: CDR1 SQVTM and CDR2 ANQGSEA. The CDR3 is made up of 13 amino acids. Trimming left V 5 bases short and J 3 bases short, with 11 bases between. CDR3 loop: CSVWEGGGNTIYF. DNA for the CDR3: TGCAGCGTTTGGGAGGGTGGTGGAAACACCATATATTTT.

This clonotype was recorded once. The genes are TRBV6-5 and TRBJ2-5; 9 nucleotides match TRBD1. V was clipped by 5 bases and J by 7 bases; unmatched bases: 17. Germline loops: CDR1 MNHEY, CDR2 SVGAGI. The CDR3 runs 17 residues. CDR3 in DNA: TGTGCCAGCAGTCCCATGGGACAGGGTTACCTCGGGGGGACCCAGTACTTC. Translation gives CASSPMGQGYLGGTQYF.

As for this clonotype: With a much larger clone just one base away, this may be a read error. The V call is TRBV6-5, the J call TRBJ2-7; 7 nucleotides match TRBD2. The germline V gene has CDR1 MNHEY and CDR2 SVGAGI. The CDR3 extends over 10 amino acids. The DNA for the CDR3 is TGTTTGGGGACTACCGACGCGCAGTACTTC. Translation: CLGTTDAQYF.

This clonotype was picked up a small number of times. The rearrangement joins TRBV28 to TRBJ1-2; possible D gene TRBD1, 6 bases. Trimming stripped 7 bases from V and 2 bases from J, with 11 bases between. The CDR3 contains 13 residues. CDR1 MDHEN and CDR2 SYDVKM come from the germline V gene. CDR3 bases: TGTGCCAGCACTTACGACAGGAACTATGGCTACACCTTC. As protein: CASTYDRNYGYTF.

With respect to this clonotype: A single base separates this from a much larger clone, so it may be a read error. The chain uses TRBV29-1 and TRBJ2-1, with TRBD1 matching 10 bases. Unmatched junction bases numbered 7, after V lost 6 bases and J lost 2 bases. Germline V gives CDR1 SQVTM, CDR2 ANQGSEA. The CDR3 consists of 15 residues. The CDR3 region has the DNA TGCAGCGTCCCCGGCGGACAGGGGGCCTACAATGAGCAGTTCTTC. Its protein product is CSVPGGQGAYNEQFF.

This chain connects TRBV12-3 or TRBV12-4 to TRBJ2-2; D not resolved. The CDR3 length is 15 residues. Trimming left V 6 bases short and J 0 bases short, with 11 bases between. Here the CDR3 reads CASSHEGPNTGELFF. The CDR3, as DNA: TGTGCCAGCAGCCACGAAGGGCCGAACACCGGGGAGCTGTTTTTT.

Details on this clonotype: A much larger clone sits a single nucleotide away, making a read error possible. Without the conserved terminal phenylalanine or tryptophan, this CDR3 likely stems from a read error. V and J are TRBV6-5 and TRBJ2-7; the D gene is possibly TRBD2 (6 bases). This CDR3 region has 12 residues. Trimming stripped 10 bases from V and 2 bases from J, with 12 bases between. Germline CDR1 is MNHEY and CDR2 is SVGAGI. Here the CDR3 DNA reads TGTGCCACTCAATCTAGCGCCTACGAGCAGTACTTA. Residues: CATQSSAYEQYL.

This clonotype was counted ten times or more. The CDR3 region is CASGRGQNTEAFF. CDR3 DNA sequence: TGTGCCAGCGGGAGGGGACAGAACACTGAAGCTTTCTTT. This chain uses TRBV11-2 with TRBJ1-1; perhaps TRBD1 as D (6 bases). CDR1 SGHAT and CDR2 FQNNGV come from the germline V gene. The germline V and J ends were trimmed by 8 bases and 1 base, with 11 bases remaining between them. CDR3 length: 13 residues.

Concerning this clonotype itself: This sequence may be a read error, since a much larger clone differs from it by one base. This chain uses TRBV4-3 with TRBJ2-5; D perhaps matches TRBD2 (7 bases). Germline CDR1 LGHNA, CDR2 YSLEER. This CDR3 region has 13 residues. The CDR3, as DNA: TGCGCCACCAGCCAGGGGAGGGGGGAGACCCAGTACTTC. Translating gives CATSQGRGETQYF.

On this clonotype itself: With a much larger clone just one base away, this may be a read error. The V call is TRBV6-5, the J call TRBJ2-3; 8 nucleotides match TRBD2. The CDR3 covers 17 residues. CDR1 MNHEY and CDR2 SVGAGI come from the germline V gene. Trimming at V came to 5 bases and at J to 2 bases, leaving 12 bases not matched to a gene. The CDR3: CASSPGTRGRVTDTQYF. CDR3 sequence (DNA): TGTGCCAGCAGTCCCGGGACTAGGGGGAGGGTCACAGATACGCAGTATTTT.

A word on this clonotype: The junction departs from the called germline gene at one end, perhaps through a read error. V usage is TRBV11-1 and J usage is TRBJ1-1; no firm D call. The CDR3 contains 15 residues. Germline assignment: CDR1 SGHAT and CDR2 FQDESV (reference sequence). The CDR3 here is CASGLRGRMNTEAFF. CDR3 coding DNA: TGTGCCAGCGGCTTACGAGGCAGGATGAATACTGAAGCTTTCTTT.

This chain links TRBV30 with TRBJ1-3; D is uncertain. The V end lost 1 base, the J end lost 1 base, and 5 bases lay between the germline ends. The CDR3 length is 13 residues. CDR1 is GTSNPN and CDR2 is SVGIG in the germline V gene (reference sequence). This CDR3 reads CAWSGRSGNTIYF. The CDR3 DNA follows: TGTGCCTGGAGTGGCAGGTCTGGAAACACCATATATTTT.

The J gene is TRBJ2-1, the V gene TRBV28, with a weak D call TRBD2 (6 bases). V lost 3 bases and J lost 0, with 12 bases in between. Germline assignment: CDR1 MDHEN and CDR2 SYDVKM. The CDR3 consists of 16 residues. CDR3 sequence (DNA): TGTGCCAGCAGTTTTTCCGGGGGTATCTCCTACAATGAGCAGTTCTTC. Encoded protein: CASSFSGGISYNEQFF.